This entry lists 32 T cell receptor beta chains sequenced from one sample in a study of beta chain features in type 1 diabetes (dated by TCRdb to 2016 to 2019). Receptor libraries were prepared by the immunoSEQ multiplex PCR assay. The entire isolated RNA was reverse transcribed using the High Capacity cDNA Reverse Transcription Kit, and thus expressed TCRB transcripts were sequenced. TCRdb retrieved this table from immuneACCESS and kept in-frame rearrangements only. Not all clones are present; in checked studies, unresolved V genes account for under half, and no reason is known for the remainder. This sample is represented by 330,000 or so clones; less than 20% of them were singletons. Together, the top ten hold 0.044% of the sample. The sample consisted of naive CD4+ T cells from blood. In light of the paper, this sample's cell subset or site label describes: true naive CD4+ T cells. The receptors stem from a woman aged 18-35 years in good health.

The table lists this clone with a few counts. The chain carries TRBV7-9 and TRBJ2-5; tentatively, D is TRBD2 (6 bases). Trimming stripped 6 bases from V and 1 base from J, with 12 bases between. Germline assignment: CDR1 SEHNR and CDR2 FQNEAQ (reference sequence). The CDR3 sequence is 14 residues long. The CDR3, as DNA: TGTGCCAGCAGTACTAGCCGGTCCCAAGAGACCCAGTACTTC. Translated, it gives CASSTSRSQETQYF. The whole variable domain, remainder taken from reference TRBV7-9 and TRBJ2-5, is DTGVSQNPRHKITKRGQNVTFRCDPISEHNRLYWYRQTLGQGPEFLTYFQNEAQLEKSRLLSDRFSAERPKGSFSTLEIQRTEQGDSAMYLCASSTSRSQETQYFGPGTRLLVL.

The V gene is TRBV7-9, the J gene TRBJ1-4; weak D call: TRBD1 (5 bases). Germline CDR1 and CDR2: SEHNR and FQNEAQ (reference sequence). The CDR3 loop spans 14 amino acids. Trimming left V 5 bases short and J 3 bases short, with 10 bases between. CDR3: CASSIRAANEKLFF. Here the CDR3 DNA reads TGTGCCAGCAGCATCAGGGCGGCTAATGAAAAACTGTTTTTT.

This chain joins TRBV5-1 and TRBJ1-2; D ambiguous. Germline CDR1 is SGHRS and CDR2 is YFSETQ. V was pared by 4 bases and J by 3 bases, with 13 bases between. The length of the CDR3 is 14 residues. CDR3 sequence: CASSTLGGYYGYTF. Written as DNA, the CDR3 is TGCGCCAGCAGCACCCTAGGAGGCTACTATGGCTACACCTTC.

The V call is TRBV5-1, the J call TRBJ1-5, with 8 nucleotides matching TRBD1. The CDR3 is 15 residues long. Trimming removed 0 bases from V and 3 bases from J; junction bases left unmatched: 2. Germline loops: CDR1 SGHRS, CDR2 YFSETQ. CDR3 sequence (DNA): TGCGCCAGCAGCTTGGAGGGACAGGTCAATCAGCCCCAGCATTTT. It is translated as CASSLEGQVNQPQHF.

This clone turned up a few times. V usage is TRBV4-1 and J usage is TRBJ2-1; 7 bases align to TRBD2. CDR3 length: 16 residues. Trimming cost V 0 bases and J 3 bases; bases outside gene matches: 5. Germline CDR1 MGHRA, CDR2 YSYEKL. The CDR3 here is CASSQDRGTNYNEQFF. The CDR3 nucleotides are TGCGCCAGCAGCCAAGATCGGGGGACTAACTACAATGAGCAGTTCTTC.

The chain employs TRBV4-1 and TRBJ2-7; 7 bases map to TRBD1. With 2 bases clipped from V and 5 bases from J, the junction kept 3 bases outside the gene matches. Germline lookup yields CDR1 MGHRA and CDR2 YSYEKL. This CDR3 region has 13 residues. CDR3 amino acids: CASSQRQGDEQYF. CDR3 sequence (DNA): TGCGCCAGCAGCCAACGACAGGGAGACGAGCAGTACTTC.

There are a few counts of this clone. This sequence joins TRBV7-9 and TRBJ1-2; D is perhaps TRBD1 (5 bases). Trimming removed 4 bases at V and 8 bases at J, with 8 bases between. The CDR3 is 11 residues long. CDR1 and CDR2 (germline): SEHNR, FQNEAQ (reference sequence). The CDR3 sequence is CASSWDWGYTF. The CDR3 DNA follows: TGTGCCAGCAGCTGGGACTGGGGCTACACCTTC.

In this sample, this clone turned up a few times. The chain is built from TRBV30 and TRBJ2-4, with D maybe TRBD1 (5 bases). This CDR3 region has 16 residues. Germline-derived CDR1 and CDR2 are GTSNPN and SVGIG (reference sequence). Trimming pared 2 bases from V and 0 bases from J, leaving 14 bases between. CDR3 sequence (DNA): TGTGCCTGGAGTCGAGACAGACGTTTAGCCAAAAACATTCAGTACTTC. This gives the protein CAWSRDRRLAKNIQYF.

This clone was counted only a few times. The chain links TRBV5-1 to TRBJ2-7; tentatively, D is TRBD2 (6 bases). Germline V gene lookup returns CDR1 SGHRS and CDR2 YFSETQ. V was cut by 4 bases and J by 7 bases, with 18 bases left in between. This CDR3 contains 14 residues. The DNA of the CDR3 is TGCGCCAGCAGCCGTGGAGGGACCTCCGGGGAGCAGTACTTC. Encoded protein: CASSRGGTSGEQYF. Together with reference TRBV5-1 and TRBJ2-7, the CDR3 gives the full variable domain: KAGVTQTPRYLIKTRGQQVTLSCSPISGHRSVSWYQQTPGQGLQFLFEYFSETQRNKGNFPGRFSGRQFSNSRSEMNVSTLELGDSALYLCASSRGGTSGEQYFGPGTRLTVT.

The chain uses TRBV27 and TRBJ2-3, with 10 positions matching TRBD2. Trimming removed 3 bases from V and 2 bases from J; junction bases left unmatched: 5. CDR1 is MNHEY, CDR2 SMNVEV, per germline (reference sequence). This CDR3 comprises 16 residues. CDR3 residues: CASSLASGRTTDTQYF. In DNA form, the CDR3 reads TGTGCCAGCAGTTTGGCTAGCGGGAGAACCACAGATACGCAGTATTTT.

The rearrangement links TRBV9 to TRBJ2-3, with 7 bases that match TRBD2. J lost 8 bases, V lost 1 base, and 7 bases had no gene match. The CDR3 has 14 residues. Per the germline V gene, CDR1 is SGDLS and CDR2 is YYNGEE. The CDR3 here is CASSVRSGEGTQYF. In nucleotides, the CDR3 is TGTGCCAGCAGCGTAAGAAGCGGGGAAGGTACGCAGTATTTT.

The chain joins TRBV29-1 to TRBJ2-5; 10 bases align to TRBD1. The germline V gene encodes CDR1 SQVTM and CDR2 ANQGSEA. V lost 7 bases to trimming and J lost 2 bases; unmatched junction nucleotides: 10. The CDR3 is 15 amino acids. The CDR3 nucleotides are TGCAGCGCGGGGCGGGACAGGGGATTTCAAGAGACCCAGTACTTC. Protein sequence: CSAGRDRGFQETQYF.

This chain links TRBV7-2 with TRBJ2-2; D remains ambiguous. The CDR3 consists of 13 residues. The germline V gene encodes CDR1 SGHTA and CDR2 FQGNSA. The V gene lost 1 base and the J gene lost 5 bases, with 5 bases spanning the gap. CDR3: CASSLVPTGELFF. The CDR3 nucleotides read TGTGCCAGCAGCTTAGTCCCTACCGGGGAGCTGTTTTTT.

This clone came up a few times. V gene TRBV4-3 combines with J gene TRBJ2-1; TRBD2 might be the D (6 bases). V lost 4 bases and J 9 bases, leaving 25 bases between the germline ends. The germline CDR1 and CDR2 sequences are LGHNA and YSLEER. This CDR3 is 17 amino acids long. The CDR3 DNA is TGCGCCAGCAGCCCAGAGGGGAGTAGCGGTCCCGCCGCTGAGCAGTTCTTC. This gives the protein CASSPEGSSGPAAEQFF.

This clone has only a few counts. The chain uses TRBV6-6 and TRBJ1-6; D gene uncertain. This CDR3 is built from 16 residues. The V and J ends lost 0 bases and 7 bases respectively, with 13 bases between them. Germline V gene sequence: CDR1 MNHNY, CDR2 SVGAGI (reference sequence). The CDR3: CASSYSEGRSNSPLHF. Written as DNA, the CDR3 is TGTGCCAGCAGTTACTCGGAAGGGAGGTCCAATTCACCCCTCCACTTT.

The chain has TRBV30 and TRBJ1-1; TRBD1 matches 8 bases. In germline, CDR1 is GTSNPN, CDR2 SVGIG (reference sequence). V shed 3 bases and J 6 bases; nucleotides not matched to a gene: 6. This CDR3 region has 13 residues. This CDR3 is CAWSADRDAEAFF. The CDR3 bases are TGTGCCTGGAGCGCGGACAGGGACGCTGAAGCTTTCTTT.

V is TRBV6-5 and J is TRBJ2-7; 13 bases map to TRBD2. With 5 bases clipped from V and 6 bases from J, the junction kept 7 bases outside the gene matches. The CDR3 extends over 15 amino acids. CDR1 and CDR2 from the germline V gene are MNHEY and SVGAGI. The CDR3 protein is CASSPGLAGAIEQYF. The CDR3, as DNA: TGTGCCAGCAGTCCCGGACTAGCGGGAGCTATCGAGCAGTACTTC.

This clone was observed a handful of times. Other DNA variants within this sample encode the same CDR3. The chain links TRBV5-1 to TRBJ2-3; D gene unclear. V shed 4 bases and J shed 0 bases, with 3 bases lying between them. Germline CDR1 reads SGHRS; CDR2 reads YFSETQ. The CDR3 runs to 12 residues. The CDR3 DNA reads as TGCGCCAGCAGCCTAAGCACAGATACGCAGTATTTT. Its translation is CASSLSTDTQYF.

The chain is built from TRBV2 and TRBJ2-1, with TRBD2 identical over 10 bases. The CDR3 runs to 18 residues. Germline CDR1 reads SNHLY; CDR2 reads FYNNEI. The trim removed 5 bases at V and 0 bases at J, leaving 10 bases unmatched. In DNA, the CDR3 is TGTGCCAGCAGTAACCTGCAAGCGGGAGGGAGCTCCTACAATGAGCAGTTCTTC. Its protein is CASSNLQAGGSSYNEQFF.

The rearrangement joins TRBV5-1 to TRBJ2-5, with D perhaps matching TRBD1 (6 bases). There are 13 residues in the CDR3. V dropped 3 bases and J dropped 2 bases, with 8 bases sitting between them. Germline V gene data show CDR1 as SGHRS and CDR2 as YFSETQ. CDR3 coding DNA: TGCGCCAGCAGCTACGGGACACAAGAGACCCAGTACTTC. It is translated as CASSYGTQETQYF.

This clone showed up just a few times. The chain recombines TRBV7-2 with TRBJ2-3; no firm D call. Germline-derived CDR1 and CDR2 are SGHTA and FQGNSA. The length of the CDR3 is 14 residues. Trimming pared 4 bases from V and 0 bases from J, leaving 8 bases between. CDR3 DNA sequence: TGTGCCAGCAGCTCCCTTCTTAGCACAGATACGCAGTATTTT. Protein: CASSSLLSTDTQYF.

The chain combines TRBV18 with TRBJ1-5, with D unclear. V shed 3 bases and J shed 8 bases, with 11 bases lying between them. This CDR3 comprises 13 residues. The germline gives CDR1 KGHSH, CDR2 LQKENI. The CDR3 sequence is CASSPGGQEPQHF. CDR3 DNA sequence: TGTGCCAGCTCACCGGGAGGGCAAGAGCCCCAGCATTTT.

This clone has just a few counts. V is TRBV4-3 and J is TRBJ2-3, with D perhaps TRBD1 (5 bases). CDR1 and CDR2 from the germline V gene are LGHNA and YSLEER. The CDR3 totals 16 residues. Trimming cost V 4 bases and J 0 bases, with 14 bases left between them. The CDR3 sequence is CASSLLGQSSTDTQYF. The CDR3 coding sequence is TGCGCCAGCAGCCTCCTCGGACAAAGCAGCACAGATACGCAGTATTTT.

This clone was counted a few times. J is TRBJ2-1 and V is TRBV19; 8 bases agree with TRBD2. The CDR3 has 11 residues. Germline V lookup: CDR1 LNHDA, CDR2 SQIVND (reference sequence). CDR3 amino acids: CSSGGADEQFF. The CDR3 DNA reads TGTAGTTCCGGGGGGGCAGATGAGCAGTTCTTC.

The rearrangement links TRBV5-4 to TRBJ2-3; D may be TRBD1 (7 bases). Trimming took 1 base from V and 0 from J, leaving 9 bases between them. The germline V gene has CDR1 SGHNT and CDR2 YYREEE (reference sequence). The CDR3 consists of 15 residues. Here the CDR3 DNA reads TGTGCCAGCAGCTTGCAGGGGGGAAGCACAGATACGCAGTATTTT. Residues: CASSLQGGSTDTQYF.

The sample holds a few counts of this clone. The chain links TRBV6-4 to TRBJ1-1, with D perhaps matching TRBD1 (6 bases). The ends were cut back, 3 bases at V and 1 base at J, with 6 bases in the middle. Germline V gene sequence: CDR1 MRHNA, CDR2 SNTAGT. The CDR3 has 13 residues. The CDR3 bases are TGTGCCAGCAGTGAACAGGGGAACACTGAAGCTTTCTTT. As protein: CASSEQGNTEAFF.

This rearrangement joins TRBV7-9 to TRBJ1-1, with D perhaps matching TRBD1 (5 bases). V was shortened by 2 bases and J by 5 bases, with 18 bases between the two germline ends. The CDR3 loop spans 16 amino acids. Germline V gene lookup returns CDR1 SEHNR and CDR2 FQNEAQ (reference sequence). The CDR3 DNA reads TGTGCCAGCAGCTTAAATCCCTGGGGGGACCTGACTGAAGCTTTCTTT. It translates to CASSLNPWGDLTEAFF.

Details on this clone: Different DNA sequences within this sample yield the same CDR3. The V call is TRBV9, the J call TRBJ2-3; D is unclear. The germline gives CDR1 SGDLS, CDR2 YYNGEE. The CDR3 runs to 14 residues. V gave up 1 base and J gave up 1 base, with 7 bases separating them. The CDR3 region is CASSVRAGTDTQYF. Written as DNA, the CDR3 is TGTGCCAGCAGCGTAAGAGCCGGCACAGATACGCAGTATTTT.

The chain uses TRBV20-1 and TRBJ2-1; 7 nucleotides agree with TRBD1. The germline CDR1 and CDR2 sequences are DFQATT and SNEGSKA (reference sequence). The J segment lost 15 bases and the V segment lost 3 bases, leaving 8 bases of the junction unmatched. This CDR3 region has 11 residues. The CDR3, as DNA: TGCAGTGCTAGTAAGGACAGGCCCGCGTTCTTC. Encoded protein: CSASKDRPAFF.

The chain carries TRBV7-9 and TRBJ2-7, with 8 bases aligning to TRBD1. V shed 0 bases, J shed 5 bases, and the junction held 6 bases outside the gene matches. CDR3 length: 15 residues. Germline CDR1 and CDR2: SEHNR and FQNEAQ (reference sequence). The CDR3 here is CASSLAQGAIDEQYF. CDR3 DNA sequence: TGTGCCAGCAGCTTAGCTCAGGGGGCAATAGACGAGCAGTACTTC.

The gene calls are TRBV6-6 and TRBJ1-1; D gene unclear. Trimming cost V 10 bases and J 5 bases, with 14 bases left between them. CDR3 length: 12 amino acids. Germline CDR1 and CDR2: MNHNY and SVGAGI (reference sequence). Here the CDR3 reads CATNALITEAFF. CDR3 DNA: TGTGCCACTAACGCCCTAATTACTGAAGCTTTCTTT.

The chain carries TRBV5-4 and TRBJ2-5; 7 nucleotides align to TRBD1. V dropped 4 bases and J dropped 0; count of bases not matched to a gene: 6. Germline lookup yields CDR1 SGHNT and CDR2 YYREEE (reference sequence). CDR3 length: 15 residues. Here the CDR3 DNA reads TGTGCCAGCAGCGTGACAGGGAACTACCAAGAGACCCAGTACTTC. The encoded protein is CASSVTGNYQETQYF.